This T cell receptor (beta chain) emerged from a study of PD-1 blockade in mismatch repair-deficient tumors. Germline assignment: CDR1 SEHNR and CDR2 FQNEAQ (reference sequence). V lost 5 bases and J 4 bases, leaving 9 bases between the germline ends. CDR3 size: 12 residues. Sequenced by immunoSEQ multiplex PCR; TCRdb stores in-frame clones only, minus some. The sample includes tens of thousands of clones, 65% to 85% of them seen just once. This clone appeared a few times. The TCR-sequenced patients were a few responders to pembrolizumab. The V gene is TRBV7-9, the J gene TRBJ2-7, with D possibly matching TRBD2 (6 bases). Sequences were derived from PBMCs, sampled 6 weeks after starting pembrolizumab. The TCR sequence derives from an adult with mismatch repair-deficient cancer. The CDR3 loop is CASSTGLYEQYF. For the CDR3, the DNA is TGTGCCAGCAGCACGGGACTTTACGAGCAGTACTTC.